This T cell receptor beta chain appears in the sequencing data of a study of blood T cell repertoires in COVID-19 (dated by TCRdb to about 2020). Regarding the complete study: Samples covering the acute and convalescent phases of COVID-19 were provided by collaborators in the United States, Italy and Spain. The sample metadata nearly always contained a de-identified subject ID, COVID-19 status, age in years and sex. Deeply sampled blood TCRbeta repertoires from subjects exposed to, actively infected with, or recovered from COVID-19 were included in the dataset. Where available, HLA class I and class II types were taken from metadata supplied by the sample provider and were not determined by assay-based typing. A freely available public database, intended as a resource for researchers studying the immune response to SARS-CoV-2, is where the repertoires were released. Samples came from the ongoing ImmuneRACE study (first 160 participants) plus 1,254 subjects from 6 global collaborators. The material from the prospective study consisted of cDNA or gDNA derived from T cells, B-cell-depleted T cells, or PBMCs. The paper as a whole reports these results and caveats: How much clinical and demographic metadata was included differed by source and by participant, and the metadata was provided uncurated.

TCRbeta CDR3 regions were amplified from genomic DNA using the immunoSEQ Assay, a bias-controlled multiplex PCR. The authors processed their data as follows. The number of nucleated cells in each sample was estimated by amplification of reference gene primers within the assay. To quantify the absolute abundance of each unique TCRbeta CDR3 rearrangement, sequence reads were collapsed and filtered. Productive Simpson clonality was computed per sample as the square root of Simpson's diversity index over productive rearrangements. Not all clones reach the TCRdb copy of this immuneACCESS table, which keeps in-frame sequences only. Checked studies attribute under half of the gap to unresolved V genes and leave the rest unexplained. V and J calls and clone size are those listed in that table; D and trimming were worked out from the DNA. A total of 140,000 to 150,000 clones appear in this sample, around four fifths of them only once. In total, the top ten clones hold around two fifths of the sample.

Each collaborating institution followed its own protocols to collect whole blood in K2EDTA tubes. For TCRbeta analysis, collaborators shipped samples as frozen whole blood, isolated PBMCs, or DNA extracted from either of those sample types. The CDR1 and CDR2 encoded by the germline V gene are KGHSH and LQKENI. The CDR3 sequence holds 18 residues, the cysteine and phenylalanine included. Only the CDR3 DNA is retained, 54 bases long and in frame from the first base. V loses 4 bases, J loses 1 base, and the germline ends lie 20 bases apart. With respect to this clone: Its antigen is still unknown. No base-level quality is on record; no much larger clone is a single base apart.

The clonotype was recovered from a human donor in a cohort sampled during active COVID-19. Sequenced: peripheral blood. This sequence uses TRBV18 and TRBJ1-5, with the D segment identity uncertain. The CDR3 is CASSREGKVSWSNQPQHF. The bases read TGTGCCAGCTCACGGGAGGGAAAGGTGTCTTGGAGCAATCAGCCCCAGCATTTT.